Listed below are T cell receptor beta chains from one sample, sequenced in a study of long-term antiretroviral therapy in people with HIV. TCRdb keeps only in-frame clones here, not all; method: immunoSEQ multiplex PCR. The repertoire holds some 25,000 clones, with roughly 84% as singletons. The source was unsorted PBMCs, collected roughly 4.1 years after starting antiretroviral therapy. The receptors were gathered from a young man with HIV. CDR3s leave out the opening cysteine and the closing phenylalanine or tryptophan.

>13|TRBV6-6|TRBJ2-5
ASKKTPENRETQY
>10|TRBV28|TRBJ2-7
ASSLDRYEQY
>13|TRBV9|TRBJ2-5
ASSSTSGPQETQY
>16|TRBV11-2|TRBJ2-7
ASSLDPPFRVGSYEQY
>13|TRBV30|TRBJ2-1
AWLELAGVRNEQF
>13|TRBV6-1|TRBJ2-6
ASSTDSSGANVLT
>13|TRBV15|TRBJ1-6
ATSAGQGIRSPLH
>12|TRBV7-2|TRBJ1-2
ASSLVSGDYGYT
>11|TRBV5-1|.
ASSLATSYEQY
>13|TRBV4-2|TRBJ1-5
ASSQEGRANQPQH
>12|TRBV5-1|TRBJ1-3
ASSLSGTGNTIY
>12|TRBV18|TRBJ2-5
ASSPQGFQETQY
>13|TRBV5-8|TRBJ2-2
ASSYGRLATGELF
>17|TRBV4-1|TRBJ2-3
ASSPGRLKSGRGADTQY
>11|TRBV15|TRBJ2-7
ATQMGLGYEQY
>14|TRBV27|TRBJ2-1
ASSSRGQGSYNEQF
>13|TRBV5-7|TRBJ2-7
ASSLLQDPSYEQY
>13|TRBV5-4|TRBJ1-6
ASSSEGIGDSPLH
>11|TRBV11-2|TRBJ2-3
ASSSTRLDTQY
>14|TRBV23-1|TRBJ1-6
ASSQLLDRANSPLH
>14|TRBV5-1|TRBJ2-3
ASSSGLAGTTDTQY
>13|TRBV6-1|TRBJ2-5
ASRTSSARQETQY